The rows below give T cell receptor beta chains drawn from one sample of a study of blood T cell repertoires in COVID-19. Sequenced by immunoSEQ multiplex PCR; TCRdb stores in-frame clones only, minus some. The profile shows a few hundred thousand clones, around 80% of them singletons. Sequenced sample: peripheral blood. Receptors originate from a human donor in a cohort sampled during active COVID-19. The CDR3 runs from the conserved cysteine through the conserved F or W. Each record gives: V gene, clone size, J gene, D gene, CDR3 protein, CDR3 DNA. A D gene is named only where the DNA matches it firmly. Clone size is given for some rows only: seen once, a few or many times, or a class if the clone is expanded.

TRBV5-6	NA	TRBJ2-7	NA	CASSLDSLYEQYF	TGTGCCAGCAGCTTGGACAGTCTCTACGAGCAGTACTTC
TRBV7-2	NA	TRBJ1-3	TRBD1	CASSLAGQRSGNTIYF	TGTGCCAGCAGCTTAGCGGGACAGCGTTCTGGAAACACCATATATTTT
TRBV5-1	few	TRBJ1-4	NA	CASSLVTAGTNEKLFF	TGCGCCAGCAGCTTGGTGACGGCAGGGACTAATGAAAAACTGTTTTTT
TRBV7-2	NA	TRBJ2-3	TRBD2	CASSPSAGERGDTQYF	TGTGCCAGCAGCCCGAGCGCGGGGGAACGGGGTGATACGCAGTATTTT
TRBV3-1/TRBV3-2	NA	TRBJ2-1	NA	CASSQGDSDYNEQFF	TGTGCCAGCAGCCAAGGGGATAGCGACTACAATGAGCAGTTCTTC
TRBV19	NA	TRBJ2-2	NA	CASSIQRVNTGELFF	TGTGCCAGTAGTATACAGCGCGTGAACACCGGGGAGCTGTTTTTT
TRBV30	NA	TRBJ1-5	TRBD1	CAWSPGQGIGQPQHF	TGTGCCTGGAGCCCCGGACAGGGCATCGGTCAGCCCCAGCATTTT
TRBV12-3/TRBV12-4	NA	TRBJ1-5	NA	CASSAYNQPQHF	TGTGCCAGCAGTGCCTATAATCAGCCCCAGCATTTT
TRBV2	NA	TRBJ2-1	TRBD1	CASSRLGTGGNEQFF	TGTGCCAGCAGTCGCCTCGGGACAGGGGGCAATGAGCAGTTCTTC
TRBV7-3	NA	TRBJ1-1	NA	CASSLTENTEAFF	TGTGCCAGCAGCTTGACTGAGAACACTGAAGCTTTCTTT
TRBV30	NA	TRBJ1-5	TRBD1	CASQTGGLGQPQHF	TGTGCCTCCCAGACAGGGGGCTTGGGTCAGCCCCAGCATTTT
TRBV7-6	NA	TRBJ2-2	TRBD2	CASSLGLAGTGELFF	TGTGCCAGCAGCTTAGGACTAGCGGGAACCGGGGAGCTGTTTTTT
TRBV5-3	NA	TRBJ1-5	NA	CARSLVLQPQHF	TGTGCCAGAAGCTTGGTTCTACAGCCCCAGCATTTT
TRBV2	NA	TRBJ2-3	NA	CASTEDSNTDTQYF	TGTGCCAGCACTGAGGACAGCAACACAGATACGCAGTATTTT
TRBV6-2/TRBV6-3	NA	TRBJ2-4	NA	CASSPLGGLAKNIQYF	TGTGCCAGCAGTCCCCTGGGGGGACTAGCCAAAAACATTCAGTACTTC
TRBV7-2	NA	TRBJ1-2	NA	CASSPPSGVVGYTF	TGTGCCAGCAGCCCCCCCTCAGGGGTGGTTGGCTACACCTTC
TRBV7-2	NA	TRBJ2-3	NA	CASSSRVASTDTQYF	TGTGCCAGCAGCTCCCGGGTAGCTAGCACAGATACGCAGTATTTT
TRBV11-3	NA	TRBJ2-3	NA	CASSLVRGDTQYF	TGTGCCAGCAGCTTAGTCCGGGGAGATACGCAGTATTTT
TRBV7-2	once	TRBJ2-7	TRBD1	CASSLIGTGELPYEQYF	TGTGCCAGCAGCTTAATAGGGACAGGGGAATTACCCTACGAGCAGTACTTC
TRBV4-1	NA	TRBJ1-1	TRBD1	CASSPLRQGGTEAFF	TGCGCCAGCAGCCCGTTGAGACAGGGTGGCACTGAAGCTTTCTTT
TRBV19	NA	TRBJ2-4	NA	CASRARSEGGKNIQYF	TGTGCCAGTAGAGCGCGCAGTGAGGGTGGCAAAAACATTCAGTACTTC
TRBV10-3	NA	TRBJ1-3	NA	CAISESGDITIGNTIYF	TGTGCCATCAGTGAGTCGGGGGACATAACGATAGGAAACACCATATATTTT
TRBV7-2	NA	TRBJ2-1	NA	CASSLAGGNNEQFF	TGTGCCAGCAGCTTAGCGGGGGGAAACAATGAGCAGTTCTTC
TRBV6-5	once	TRBJ1-1	NA	CASNYSPSTEAFF	TGTGCCAGCAACTACTCTCCCTCGACTGAAGCTTTCTTT
TRBV11-2	once	TRBJ2-3	TRBD1	CASSPRGPARVDTQYF	TGTGCCAGCAGCCCTAGGGGGCCGGCCAGGGTAGATACGCAGTATTTT
TRBV9	NA	TRBJ2-7	TRBD1	CASSAGQFTYEQYF	TGTGCCAGCAGCGCGGGACAGTTCACCTACGAGCAGTACTTC
TRBV27	NA	TRBJ2-1	NA	CASSLFDEAEQFF	TGTGCCAGCAGTCTCTTCGATGAGGCTGAGCAGTTCTTC
TRBV6-1	NA	TRBJ2-2	TRBD1	CASSEDRGMNTGELFF	TGTGCCAGCAGTGAGGACAGGGGGATGAACACCGGGGAGCTGTTTTTT
TRBV30	NA	TRBJ1-1	TRBD1	CAWGEGAGTEAFF	TGTGCCTGGGGGGAGGGGGCGGGCACTGAAGCTTTCTTT
TRBV12-3/TRBV12-4	NA	TRBJ2-1	TRBD2	CASSDTSVREQFF	TGTGCCAGCAGTGACACTAGCGTAAGGGAGCAGTTCTTC
TRBV7-9	NA	TRBJ2-7	NA	CASSLPENEQYF	TGTGCCAGCAGCTTACCCGAGAACGAGCAGTACTTC
TRBV4-3	NA	TRBJ2-1	NA	CASSQDLAFNNEQFF	TGCGCCAGCAGCCAAGATTTGGCATTTAACAATGAGCAGTTCTTC
TRBV9	NA	TRBJ1-4	NA	CASSVSQGGTNEKLFF	TGTGCCAGCAGCGTGAGCCAAGGGGGAACTAATGAAAAACTGTTTTTT
TRBV11-2	NA	TRBJ2-5	NA	CASSLVGPRFSKTQYF	TGTGCCAGCAGCTTAGTTGGCCCCAGATTCTCAAAGACCCAGTACTTC
TRBV2	NA	TRBJ1-5	NA	CASSADRNGFNQPQHF	TGTGCCAGCAGTGCCGACAGGAATGGGTTTAATCAGCCCCAGCATTTT
TRBV28	few	TRBJ2-7	NA	CASLHHKLREQYF	TGTGCCAGCCTTCATCACAAACTACGAGAGCAGTACTTC
TRBV27	NA	TRBJ2-7	NA	CASSLMDNNEQYF	TGTGCCAGCAGTTTAATGGACAATAACGAGCAGTACTTC
TRBV7-9	NA	TRBJ2-2	NA	CASTRGSNTGELFF	TGTGCCAGCACGAGGGGGTCGAACACCGGGGAGCTGTTTTTT
TRBV30	NA	TRBJ2-6	NA	CAWRPAPTSGANVLTF	TGTGCCTGGAGGCCAGCCCCGACTTCTGGGGCCAACGTCCTGACTTTC
TRBV10-3	NA	TRBJ1-2	NA	CAITGTSVTNGYTF	TGTGCCATCACCGGAACGAGCGTAACGAATGGCTACACCTTC
TRBV7-2	NA	TRBJ2-7	NA	CASSQNFYEQYF	TGTGCCAGCAGCCAAAACTTCTACGAGCAGTACTTC
TRBV12-3/TRBV12-4	NA	TRBJ2-1	TRBD2	CASSATSGDEQFF	TGTGCCAGCAGCGCTACTAGCGGGGATGAGCAGTTCTTC